Below are 25 T cell receptor beta chains sequenced from a single sample in a study of blood T cell repertoires in COVID-19. Some clones are missing from TCRdb's copy, which holds only in-frame ones; the method was immunoSEQ multiplex PCR. Among 300,000 to 400,000 clones listed, about 89% were seen once. Sequencing was carried out using peripheral blood. The receptors were gathered from a woman in her 50s with COVID-19, enrolled during active disease.

The genes are TRBV5-8 and TRBJ1-1; possibly TRBD1 for D (6 bases). V was clipped by 4 bases and J by 0 bases, with 13 bases between them. CDR1 and CDR2 from the germline V gene are SGHTS and YDEGEE. There are 15 residues in the CDR3. The CDR3 protein is CASSHRVGLNTEAFF. CDR3 DNA sequence: TGTGCCAGCAGCCACAGGGTGGGCCTGAACACTGAAGCTTTCTTT.

The chain uses TRBV7-2 and TRBJ2-5; D ambiguous. Trimming removed 5 bases from V and 4 bases from J, with 11 bases in between. Germline V CDR1 and CDR2: SGHTA, FQGNSA. The CDR3 consists of 13 residues. The CDR3 DNA is TGTGCCAGCAGCCAACACCAACGAGAGACCCAGTACTTC. Its translation: CASSQHQRETQYF.

The CDR3 sequence: CASSPRWQGGTEAFF. The CDR3 DNA is TGTGCCAGCTCACCACGGTGGCAGGGAGGAACTGAAGCTTTCTTT. The rearrangement uses TRBV18 and TRBJ1-1; possible D gene TRBD1, 5 bases. The CDR3 spans 15 residues. Germline V gives CDR1 KGHSH, CDR2 LQKENI. Trimming took 1 base from V and 5 from J, leaving 14 bases between them.

The J gene is TRBJ1-2, the V gene TRBV29-1, with D possibly TRBD1 on 5 matching bases. The CDR3 consists of 13 residues. Germline assignment: CDR1 SQVTM and CDR2 ANQGSEA. Trimming removed 0 bases at V and 5 bases at J, with 10 bases between. The CDR3 loop is CSVEDRAGYGYTF. DNA of the CDR3: TGCAGCGTTGAAGATCGGGCAGGGTATGGCTACACCTTC.

The chain links TRBV11-2 to TRBJ2-3, with 10 bases identical to TRBD2. CDR1 is SGHAT and CDR2 is FQNNGV in the germline V gene. Unmatched junction bases numbered 5, after V lost 4 bases and J lost 4 bases. This CDR3 spans 15 amino acids. The CDR3: CASSWLAGAADTQYF. The CDR3 DNA reads as TGTGCCAGCAGCTGGCTAGCGGGAGCAGCAGATACGCAGTATTTT.

J is TRBJ1-3 and V is TRBV18; TRBD1 matches 10 bases. V gave up 2 bases and J gave up 6 bases; unmatched junction bases: 1. The CDR3 has 14 amino acids. Germline loops: CDR1 KGHSH, CDR2 LQKENI. The CDR3 loop reads CASSPGQGENTIYF. Written as DNA, the CDR3 is TGTGCCAGCTCACCAGGACAGGGGGAAAACACCATATATTTT.

The rearrangement links TRBV5-1 to TRBJ2-1, with 9 bases lining up with TRBD2. This CDR3 spans 16 amino acids. The germline CDR1 and CDR2 sequences are SGHRS and YFSETQ. V shed 0 bases and J 8 bases; nucleotides not matched to a gene: 9. The CDR3 nucleotides read TGCGCCAGCAGCTTGGGAGGGACTAGCATTATCGATGAGCAGTTCTTC. The encoded protein is CASSLGGTSIIDEQFF.

This clone showed up just once. The CDR3 loop is CASSRQPGQGTDTQYF. CDR3 nucleotides: TGTGCCAGCAGCCGTCAACCGGGACAGGGCACAGATACGCAGTATTTT. The rearrangement joins TRBV3-1 (or the pseudogene TRBV3-2) to TRBJ2-3, with 8 bases lining up with TRBD1. The germline V gene has CDR1 LGHDT and CDR2 YNNKEL (reference sequence). J was trimmed by 1 base and V by 4 bases; bases with no gene match: 7. The CDR3 length is 16 residues.

The rearrangement joins TRBV5-1 to TRBJ2-1, with D possibly being TRBD2 (6 bases). V was trimmed by 4 bases and J by 4 bases, leaving 21 bases between them. Germline V gene sequence: CDR1 SGHRS, CDR2 YFSETQ. The CDR3 covers 17 residues. CDR3 in amino acids: CASSPNPSRRGYNEQFF. The CDR3 region has the DNA TGCGCCAGCAGCCCCAACCCGTCCCGGCGGGGTTACAATGAGCAGTTCTTC. The variable domain in full, completed from reference TRBV5-1 and TRBJ2-1, reads KAGVTQTPRYLIKTRGQQVTLSCSPISGHRSVSWYQQTPGQGLQFLFEYFSETQRNKGNFPGRFSGRQFSNSRSEMNVSTLELGDSALYLCASSPNPSRRGYNEQFFGPGTRLTVL.

This clone has a count of ten or more. The sample has other DNA sequences that encode this CDR3 too. The V and J genes are TRBV19 and TRBJ1-4, with 7 positions matching TRBD1. The CDR3 spans 15 residues. CDR1 and CDR2 (germline): LNHDA, SQIVND (reference sequence). The J segment lost 7 bases and the V segment lost 5 bases, leaving 10 bases of the junction unmatched. CDR3 amino acids: CASSALTGAGEKLFF. CDR3 coding DNA: TGTGCCAGTAGTGCTCTAACAGGGGCGGGTGAAAAACTGTTTTTT. Combining the CDR3 with reference TRBV19 and TRBJ1-4 gives the whole variable domain DGGITQSPKYLFRKEGQNVTLSCEQNLNHDAMYWYRQDPGQGLRLIYYSQIVNDFQKGDIAEGYSVSREKKESFPLTVTSAQKNPTAFYLCASSALTGAGEKLFFGSGTQLSVL.

Points on this clone: Other DNA sequences in this specimen translate into the identical CDR3. The chain employs TRBV11-2 and TRBJ2-3; the D gene is possibly TRBD1 (6 bases). CDR1 SGHAT and CDR2 FQNNGV come from the germline V gene. There are 14 residues in the CDR3. Trimming pared 0 bases from V and 6 bases from J, leaving 10 bases between. The CDR3 region has the DNA TGTGCCAGCAGCTTAGACAGGGGCGGCGATACGCAGTATTTT. This codes for CASSLDRGGDTQYF.

The gene calls are TRBV12-3 or TRBV12-4 and TRBJ1-1; 7 nucleotides align to TRBD1. The CDR3 is 12 amino acids. Trimming took 5 bases from V and 3 from J; bases not matched to a gene: 0. In nucleotides, the CDR3 is TGTGCCAGCAGTGGGACAGACACTGAAGCTTTCTTT. Translating gives CASSGTDTEAFF.

The chain uses TRBV29-1 and TRBJ2-1; D is uncertain. CDR3 length: 13 residues. Looked up from germline, CDR1 is SQVTM and CDR2 is ANQGSEA. Trimming cost V 1 base and J 12 bases, with 16 bases left between them. CDR3 DNA sequence: TGCAGCGTTGAAGTTAGTAGCTTCAGAGTGCAGTTCTTC. This codes for CSVEVSSFRVQFF.

The chain carries TRBV11-2 and TRBJ2-3, with D possibly being TRBD1 (6 bases). Germline CDR1 and CDR2: SGHAT and FQNNGV. The length of the CDR3 is 16 residues. The germline V and J ends were trimmed by 2 bases and 3 bases, with 15 bases remaining between them. This chain's CDR3 is CASSLTGRRGTDTQYF. The CDR3 nucleotides read TGTGCCAGCAGCTTAACGGGTCGCAGGGGTACAGATACGCAGTATTTT.

CDR3 nucleotide sequence: TGTGCCAGTAGTATATCAGGACTTAGCTATGGCTACACCTTC. Its protein is CASSISGLSYGYTF. The rearrangement uses TRBV19 and TRBJ1-2; D is unresolved. This CDR3 is built from 14 residues. V lost 2 bases to trimming and J lost 4 bases, with 11 bases between them. Germline assignment: CDR1 LNHDA and CDR2 SQIVND (reference sequence).

The count of this clone is one. The chain recombines TRBV2 with TRBJ1-4, with TRBD1 as a possible D gene (6 bases). Per germline, CDR1 SNHLY and CDR2 FYNNEI. The CDR3 is made up of 15 amino acids. V was pared by 7 bases and J by 8 bases, with 20 bases between. CDR3 protein: CASIAERGLGEKLFF. In DNA form, the CDR3 reads TGTGCCAGCATTGCCGAGCGGGGGCTCGGAGAAAAACTGTTTTTT. Drawing the rest from reference TRBV2 and TRBJ1-4, the complete variable domain is EPEVTQTPSHQVTQMGQEVILRCVPISNHLYFYWYRQILGQKVEFLVSFYNNEISEKSEIFDDQFSVERPDGSNFTLKIRSTKLEDSAMYFCASIAERGLGEKLFFGSGTQLSVL.

The chain has TRBV20-1 and TRBJ2-7; a weak D match, TRBD2 (6 bases). This CDR3 is built from 13 residues. Germline CDR1 DFQATT, CDR2 SNEGSKA (reference sequence). With 3 bases removed from V and 4 bases from J, the gap between germline ends came to 13 bases. The DNA of the CDR3 is TGCAGTGCTAGTTACGGGAGTCGTTACGAGCAGTACTTC. This gives the protein CSASYGSRYEQYF.

This clone was seen just once. This chain links TRBV5-8 with TRBJ2-1; a weak D match, TRBD2 (5 bases). The CDR3 consists of 17 residues. Trimming took 5 bases from V and 3 from J, leaving 21 bases between them. Germline-derived CDR1 and CDR2 are SGHTS and YDEGEE. CDR3 sequence: CASSSRRSGGYYNEQFF. The CDR3 DNA reads TGTGCCAGCAGTTCCCGGCGGAGCGGCGGTTACTACAATGAGCAGTTCTTC.

This clone has just one count. The V call is TRBV24-1, the J call TRBJ2-5; TRBD1 matches at 7 bases. The CDR3 spans 15 residues. V shed 3 bases, J shed 1 base, and the junction held 4 bases outside the gene matches. Germline assignment: CDR1 KGHDR and CDR2 SFDVKD. The CDR3: CATSDRGTVQETQYF. The CDR3 DNA is TGTGCCACCAGTGATCGTGGGACAGTCCAAGAGACCCAGTACTTC.

The chain recombines TRBV5-1 with TRBJ1-2; TRBD1 agrees at 8 bases. J lost 4 bases, V lost 2 bases, and 7 bases had no gene match. CDR3 length: 15 residues. The V gene's germline CDR1 is SGHRS and CDR2 YFSETQ. In DNA form, the CDR3 reads TGCGCCAGCAGCTTTGGACAGGGATCTACCTATGGCTACACCTTC. Translating it yields CASSFGQGSTYGYTF.

In this sample, this clone turned up a few times. The J gene is TRBJ1-1, the V gene TRBV7-6; D is perhaps TRBD1 (5 bases). The germline V gene encodes CDR1 SGHVS and CDR2 FNYEAQ. The CDR3 runs to 13 residues. Trimming took 3 bases from V and 3 from J, leaving 8 bases between them. The CDR3 DNA reads as TGTGCCAGCAGCTTGTCCAGGGACACTGAAGCTTTCTTT. Residues: CASSLSRDTEAFF. The full variable domain, in which reference TRBV7-6 and TRBJ1-1 provide the parts outside the CDR3, is GAGVSQSPRYKVTKRGQDVALRCDPISGHVSLYWYRQALGQGPEFLTYFNYEAQQDKSGLPNDRFSAERPEGSISTLTIQRTEQRDSAMYRCASSLSRDTEAFFGQGTRLTVV.

About this clone: The same CDR3 is also encoded by other DNA sequences in this sample. Written as DNA, the CDR3 is TGTGCCTGGAGTGTAGGTCGAGGGTCTAACTATGGCTACACCTTC. This encodes CAWSVGRGSNYGYTF. This rearrangement joins TRBV30 to TRBJ1-2; D is unclear. CDR3 size: 15 residues. The V and J ends lost 0 bases and 0 bases respectively, with 11 bases between them. The V gene's germline CDR1 is GTSNPN and CDR2 SVGIG (reference sequence).

This sequence joins TRBV2 and TRBJ2-6; D remains ambiguous. Trimming shortened V by 4 bases and J by 0 bases, and 13 bases separated the two germline ends. CDR1 and CDR2 (germline): SNHLY, FYNNEI. CDR3 length: 17 amino acids. In DNA, the CDR3 is TGTGCCAGCAGTGGGGCAGAAAAGAACTCTGGGGCCAACGTCCTGACTTTC. Translation gives CASSGAEKNSGANVLTF.

The chain links TRBV14 to TRBJ2-7, with 11 bases fitting TRBD2. After removal of 1 base from V and 6 bases from J, the junction contained 5 bases not matched to a gene. Germline CDR1 is SGHDN and CDR2 is FVKESK. This CDR3 has 15 residues. DNA for the CDR3: TGTGCCAGCAGCCAAGCACTAGCGGGAGTTCGCGAGCAGTACTTC. It encodes CASSQALAGVREQYF.

The CDR3 loop is CALDLTRRGTNEKLFF. DNA for the CDR3: TGTGCCCTGGATTTGACGAGGCGGGGGACTAATGAAAAACTGTTTTTT. The rearrangement links TRBV30 to TRBJ1-4, with D maybe TRBD1 (5 bases). Trimming took off 8 bases at V and 2 bases at J, with 21 bases between the two ends. The germline CDR1 and CDR2 sequences are GTSNPN and SVGIG (reference sequence). The CDR3 extends over 16 amino acids.